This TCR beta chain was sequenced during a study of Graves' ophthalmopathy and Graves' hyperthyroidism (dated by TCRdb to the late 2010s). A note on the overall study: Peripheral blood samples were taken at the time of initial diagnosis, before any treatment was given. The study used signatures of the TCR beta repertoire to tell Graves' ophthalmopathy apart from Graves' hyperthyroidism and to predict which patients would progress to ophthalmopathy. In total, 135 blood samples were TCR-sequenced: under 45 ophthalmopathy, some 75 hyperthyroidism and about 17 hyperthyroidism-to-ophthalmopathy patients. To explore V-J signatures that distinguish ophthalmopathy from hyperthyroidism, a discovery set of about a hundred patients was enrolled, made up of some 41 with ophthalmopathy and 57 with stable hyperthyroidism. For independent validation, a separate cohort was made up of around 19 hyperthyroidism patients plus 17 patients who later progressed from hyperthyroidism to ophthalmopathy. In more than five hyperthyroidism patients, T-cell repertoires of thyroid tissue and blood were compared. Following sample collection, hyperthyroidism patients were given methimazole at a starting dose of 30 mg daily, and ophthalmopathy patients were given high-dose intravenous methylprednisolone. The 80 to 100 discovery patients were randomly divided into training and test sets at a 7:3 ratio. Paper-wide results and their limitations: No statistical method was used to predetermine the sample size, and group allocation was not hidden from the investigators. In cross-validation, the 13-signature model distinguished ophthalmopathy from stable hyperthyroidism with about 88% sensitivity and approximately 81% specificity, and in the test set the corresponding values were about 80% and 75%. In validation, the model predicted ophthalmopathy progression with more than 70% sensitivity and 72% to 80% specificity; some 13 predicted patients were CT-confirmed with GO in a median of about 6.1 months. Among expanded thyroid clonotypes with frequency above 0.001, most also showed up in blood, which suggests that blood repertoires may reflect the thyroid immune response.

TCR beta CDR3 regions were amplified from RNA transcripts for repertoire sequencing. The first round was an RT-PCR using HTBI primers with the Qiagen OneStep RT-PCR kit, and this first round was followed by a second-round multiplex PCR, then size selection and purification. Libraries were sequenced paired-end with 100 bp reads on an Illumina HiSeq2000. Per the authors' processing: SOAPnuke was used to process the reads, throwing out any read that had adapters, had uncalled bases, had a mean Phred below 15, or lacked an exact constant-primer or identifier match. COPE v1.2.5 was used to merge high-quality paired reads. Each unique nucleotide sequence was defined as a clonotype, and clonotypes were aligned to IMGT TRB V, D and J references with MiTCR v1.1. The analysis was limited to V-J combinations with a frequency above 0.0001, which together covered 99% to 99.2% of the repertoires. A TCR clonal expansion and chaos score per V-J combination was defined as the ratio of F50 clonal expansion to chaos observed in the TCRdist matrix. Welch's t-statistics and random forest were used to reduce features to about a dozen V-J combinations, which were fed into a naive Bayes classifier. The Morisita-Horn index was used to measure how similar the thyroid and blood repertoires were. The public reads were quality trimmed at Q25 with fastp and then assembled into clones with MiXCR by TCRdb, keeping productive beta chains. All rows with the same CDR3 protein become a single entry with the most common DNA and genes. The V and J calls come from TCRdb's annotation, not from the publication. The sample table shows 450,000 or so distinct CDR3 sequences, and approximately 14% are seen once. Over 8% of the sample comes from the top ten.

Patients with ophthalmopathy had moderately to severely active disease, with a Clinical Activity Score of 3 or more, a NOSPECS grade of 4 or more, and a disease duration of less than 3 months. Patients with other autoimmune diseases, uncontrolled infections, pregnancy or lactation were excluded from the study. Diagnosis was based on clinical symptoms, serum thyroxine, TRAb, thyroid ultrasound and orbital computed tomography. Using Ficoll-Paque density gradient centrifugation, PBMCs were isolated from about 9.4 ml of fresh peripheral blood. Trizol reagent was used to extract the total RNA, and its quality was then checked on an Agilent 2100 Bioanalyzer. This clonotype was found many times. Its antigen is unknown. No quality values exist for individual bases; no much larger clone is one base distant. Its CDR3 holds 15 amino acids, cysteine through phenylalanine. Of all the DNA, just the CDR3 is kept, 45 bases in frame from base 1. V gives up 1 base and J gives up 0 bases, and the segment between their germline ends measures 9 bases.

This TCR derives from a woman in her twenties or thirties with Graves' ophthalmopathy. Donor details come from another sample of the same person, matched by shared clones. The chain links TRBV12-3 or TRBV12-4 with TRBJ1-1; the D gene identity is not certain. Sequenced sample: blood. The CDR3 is CASSLGQTMNTEAFF. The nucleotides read TGTGCCAGCAGTTTAGGACAAACCATGAACACTGAAGCTTTCTTT.